This TCR beta chain was identified in a study of PD-1 blockade in classical Hodgkin lymphoma. About this clone: Its specificity is not known.

Using immunoSEQ multiplex PCR, the repertoire was profiled, and TCRdb retains in-frame clones only, with some absent. The sample consists of 39,000 or so clones, about 88% of them appearing once. General study findings and limits: Significant TCR diversity gains by C4D1 occurred in CD4+ but not CD8+ cells. Diversity similar to that of newly diagnosed patients was seen at baseline in complete responders. Repertoires differed for reasons still undefined, possibly disease activity or prior therapy.

There was relapse after autologous stem cell transplantation in every patient, and there was variation in brentuximab vedotin exposure. Germline V lookup: CDR1 SQVTM, CDR2 ANQGSEA. Between the trimmed V and J ends, which lost 0 bases and 0 bases, there was a span of 6 bases. The CDR3 spans 13 residues. The chain couples TRBV29-1 to TRBJ2-7; D unresolved. The receptor comes from a human donor with classical Hodgkin lymphoma. The sequencing used peripheral blood mononuclear cells (PBMCs), collected before the second cycle of nivolumab. The CDR3 here is CSVEDRSSYEQYF. The DNA of the CDR3 is TGCAGCGTTGAAGATCGCAGCTCCTACGAGCAGTACTTC.